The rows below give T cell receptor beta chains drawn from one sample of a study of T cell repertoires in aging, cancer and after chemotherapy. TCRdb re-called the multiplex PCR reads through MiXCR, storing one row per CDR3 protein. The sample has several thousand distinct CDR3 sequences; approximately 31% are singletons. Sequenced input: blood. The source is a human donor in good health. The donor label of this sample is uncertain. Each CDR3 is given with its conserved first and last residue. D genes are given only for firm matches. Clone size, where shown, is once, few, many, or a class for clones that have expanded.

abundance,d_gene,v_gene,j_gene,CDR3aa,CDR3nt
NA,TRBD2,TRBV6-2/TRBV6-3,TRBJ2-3,CASSDGLAGSTDTQYF,TGTGCCAGCAGTGACGGACTAGCGGGGAGCACAGATACGCAGTATTTT
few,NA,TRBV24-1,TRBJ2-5,CATSGVTETQYF,TGTGCCACCAGTGGGGTGACAGAGACCCAGTACTTC
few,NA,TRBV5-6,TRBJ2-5,CASSLKTYRQETQYF,TGTGCCAGCAGCTTGAAAACCTACAGACAAGAGACCCAGTACTTC
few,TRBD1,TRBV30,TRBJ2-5,CAWSVQGARETQYF,TGTGCCTGGAGTGTACAGGGGGCGAGGGAGACCCAGTACTTC
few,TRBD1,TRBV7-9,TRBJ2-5,CASSLQGQPQETQYF,TGTGCCAGCAGCTTGCAGGGACAGCCACAAGAGACCCAGTACTTC
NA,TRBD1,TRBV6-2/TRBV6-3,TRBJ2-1,CASSTGTGSYNEQFF,TGTGCCAGCAGTACCGGGACAGGGTCCTACAATGAGCAGTTCTTC
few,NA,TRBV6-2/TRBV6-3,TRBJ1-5,CASSYATVSGNQPQHF,TGTGCCAGCAGTTACGCTACAGTAAGCGGCAATCAGCCCCAGCATTTT
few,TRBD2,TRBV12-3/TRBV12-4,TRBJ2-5,CASGRAGGLETQYF,TGTGCCAGCGGGCGAGCGGGGGGGCTTGAGACCCAGTACTTC
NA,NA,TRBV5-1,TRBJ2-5,CAIQTQRGTQYF,TGCGCCATCCAGACCCAACGTGGGACCCAGTACTTC
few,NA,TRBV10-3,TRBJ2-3,CAIRGVLSTDTQYF,TGTGCCATCCGAGGGGTCCTCAGCACAGATACGCAGTATTTT
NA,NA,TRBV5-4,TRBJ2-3,CASSLSGSTDTQYF,TGTGCCAGCAGCTTGAGCGGTTCCACAGATACGCAGTATTTT
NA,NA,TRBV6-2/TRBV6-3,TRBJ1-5,CASGTPTGNQPQHF,TGTGCCAGCGGGACCCCGACGGGCAATCAGCCCCAGCATTTT
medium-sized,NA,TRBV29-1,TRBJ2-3,CSVGKDTQYF,TGCAGCGTTGGGAAAGATACGCAGTATTTT